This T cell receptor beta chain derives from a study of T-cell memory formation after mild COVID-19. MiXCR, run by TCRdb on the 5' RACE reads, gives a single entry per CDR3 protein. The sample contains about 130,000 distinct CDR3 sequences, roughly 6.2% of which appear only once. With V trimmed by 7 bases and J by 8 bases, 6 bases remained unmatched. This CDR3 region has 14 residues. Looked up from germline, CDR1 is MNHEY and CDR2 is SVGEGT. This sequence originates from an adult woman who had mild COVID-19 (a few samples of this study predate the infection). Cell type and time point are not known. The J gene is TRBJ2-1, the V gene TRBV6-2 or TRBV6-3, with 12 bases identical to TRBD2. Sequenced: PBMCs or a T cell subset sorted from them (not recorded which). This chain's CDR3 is CASTRLAGVDEQFF. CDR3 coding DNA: TGTGCCAGCACCCGACTAGCGGGAGTCGATGAGCAGTTCTTC.